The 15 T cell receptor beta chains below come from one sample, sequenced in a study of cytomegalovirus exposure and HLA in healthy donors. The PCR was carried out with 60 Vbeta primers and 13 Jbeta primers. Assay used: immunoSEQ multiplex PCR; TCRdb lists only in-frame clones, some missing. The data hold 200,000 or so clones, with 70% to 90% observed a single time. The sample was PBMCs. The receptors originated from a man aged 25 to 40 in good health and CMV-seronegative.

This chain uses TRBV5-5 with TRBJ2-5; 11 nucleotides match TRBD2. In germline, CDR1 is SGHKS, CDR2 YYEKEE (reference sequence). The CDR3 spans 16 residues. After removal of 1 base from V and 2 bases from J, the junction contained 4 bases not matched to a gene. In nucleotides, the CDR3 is TGTGCCAGCAGCTTGTTGGGACTAGCGGTACAAGAGACCCAGTACTTC. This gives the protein CASSLLGLAVQETQYF.

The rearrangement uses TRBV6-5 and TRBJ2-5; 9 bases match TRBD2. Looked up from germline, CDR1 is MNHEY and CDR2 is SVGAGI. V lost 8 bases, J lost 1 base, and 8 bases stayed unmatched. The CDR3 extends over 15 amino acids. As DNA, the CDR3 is TGTGCCAGCGGCGGCCTAGCGGGGACCCAAGAGACCCAGTACTTC. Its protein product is CASGGLAGTQETQYF.

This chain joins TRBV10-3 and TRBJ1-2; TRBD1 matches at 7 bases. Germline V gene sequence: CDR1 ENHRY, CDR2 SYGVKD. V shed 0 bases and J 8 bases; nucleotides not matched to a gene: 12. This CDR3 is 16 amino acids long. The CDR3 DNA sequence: TGTGCCATCAGTGAGTCAGAGCTGGTACAGGGGATCGGCTACACCTTC. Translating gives CAISESELVQGIGYTF.

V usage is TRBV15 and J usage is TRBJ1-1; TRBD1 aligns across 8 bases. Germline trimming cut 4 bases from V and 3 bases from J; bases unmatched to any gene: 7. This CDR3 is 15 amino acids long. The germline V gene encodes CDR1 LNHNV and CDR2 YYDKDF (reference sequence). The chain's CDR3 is CATSNSGQGYTEAFF. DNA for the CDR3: TGTGCCACCAGCAACAGCGGACAGGGCTACACTGAAGCTTTCTTT.

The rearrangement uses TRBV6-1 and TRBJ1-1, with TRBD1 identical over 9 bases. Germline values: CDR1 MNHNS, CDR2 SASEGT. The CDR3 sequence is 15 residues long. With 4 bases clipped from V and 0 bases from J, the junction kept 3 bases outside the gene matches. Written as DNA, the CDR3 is TGTGCCAGCAGTGGGGGGACAGGGCTGAACACTGAAGCTTTCTTT. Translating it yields CASSGGTGLNTEAFF.

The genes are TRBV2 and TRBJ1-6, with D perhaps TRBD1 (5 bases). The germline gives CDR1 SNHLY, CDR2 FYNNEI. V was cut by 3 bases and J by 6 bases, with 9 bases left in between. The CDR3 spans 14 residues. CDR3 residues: CASSERQGNSPLHF. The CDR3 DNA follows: TGTGCCAGCAGTGAGCGGCAGGGTAATTCACCCCTCCACTTT.

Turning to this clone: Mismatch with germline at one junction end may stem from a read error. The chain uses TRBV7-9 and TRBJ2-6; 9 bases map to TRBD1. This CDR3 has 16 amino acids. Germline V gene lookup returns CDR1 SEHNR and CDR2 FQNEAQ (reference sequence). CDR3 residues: CSSSHTGGAGASVLTF. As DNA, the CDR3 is TGTTCCAGCAGCCATACAGGGGGCGCGGGGGCCAGCGTCCTGACTTTC.

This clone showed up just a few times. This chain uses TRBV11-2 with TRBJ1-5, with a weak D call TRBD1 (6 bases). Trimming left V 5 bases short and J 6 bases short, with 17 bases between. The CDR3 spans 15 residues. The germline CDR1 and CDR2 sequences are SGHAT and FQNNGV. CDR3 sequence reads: CASSPHPGQIQPQHF. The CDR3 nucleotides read TGTGCCAGCAGCCCACATCCTGGACAGATTCAGCCCCAGCATTTT.

Written as DNA, the CDR3 is TGTGCCAGCAGTGAATTTTTAGGCACAGATACGCAGTATTTT. This gives the protein CASSEFLGTDTQYF. The chain links TRBV25-1 to TRBJ2-3; D gene ambiguous. V dropped 1 base and J dropped 1 base, with 6 bases sitting between them. CDR1 is MGHDK and CDR2 is SYGVNS in the germline V gene. The CDR3 contains 14 residues.

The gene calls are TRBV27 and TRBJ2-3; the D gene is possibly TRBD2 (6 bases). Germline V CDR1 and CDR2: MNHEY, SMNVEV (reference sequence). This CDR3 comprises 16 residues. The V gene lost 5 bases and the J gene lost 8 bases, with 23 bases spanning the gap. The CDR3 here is CASSPTPGGVTSTQYF. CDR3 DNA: TGTGCCAGCAGTCCGACCCCCGGGGGAGTCACAAGTACGCAGTATTTT.

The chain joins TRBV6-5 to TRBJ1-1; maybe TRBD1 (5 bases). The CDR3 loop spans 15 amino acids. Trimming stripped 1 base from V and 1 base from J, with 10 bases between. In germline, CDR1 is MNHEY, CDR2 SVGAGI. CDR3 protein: CASSYWGVGNTEAFF. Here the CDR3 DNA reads TGTGCCAGCAGTTACTGGGGGGTTGGGAACACTGAAGCTTTCTTT.

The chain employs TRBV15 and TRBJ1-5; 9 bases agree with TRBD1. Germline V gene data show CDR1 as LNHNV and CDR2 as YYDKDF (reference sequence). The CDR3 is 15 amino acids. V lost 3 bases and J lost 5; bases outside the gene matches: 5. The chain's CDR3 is CATSSNRGRDQPQHF. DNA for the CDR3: TGTGCCACCAGCAGCAACAGGGGGCGAGATCAGCCCCAGCATTTT.

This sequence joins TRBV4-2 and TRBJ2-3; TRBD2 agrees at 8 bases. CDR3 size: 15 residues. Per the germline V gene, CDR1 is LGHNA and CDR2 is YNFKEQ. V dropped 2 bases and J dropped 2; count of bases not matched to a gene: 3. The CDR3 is CASSQTGGNTDTQYF. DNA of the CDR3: TGTGCCAGCAGCCAAACGGGGGGGAACACAGATACGCAGTATTTT.

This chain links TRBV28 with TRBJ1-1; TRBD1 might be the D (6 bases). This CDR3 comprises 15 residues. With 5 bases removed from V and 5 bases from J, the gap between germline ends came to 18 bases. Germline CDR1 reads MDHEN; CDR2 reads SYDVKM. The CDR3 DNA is TGTGCCAGCAGTCCGTGGGGGGGGCGGAAAACTGAAGCTTTCTTT. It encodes CASSPWGGRKTEAFF.

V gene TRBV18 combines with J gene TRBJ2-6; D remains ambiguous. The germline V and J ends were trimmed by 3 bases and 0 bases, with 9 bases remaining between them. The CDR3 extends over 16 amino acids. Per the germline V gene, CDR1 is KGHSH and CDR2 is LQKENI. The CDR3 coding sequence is TGTGCCAGCTCACCCTACTCCGGCTCTGGGGCCAACGTCCTGACTTTC. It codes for CASSPYSGSGANVLTF.